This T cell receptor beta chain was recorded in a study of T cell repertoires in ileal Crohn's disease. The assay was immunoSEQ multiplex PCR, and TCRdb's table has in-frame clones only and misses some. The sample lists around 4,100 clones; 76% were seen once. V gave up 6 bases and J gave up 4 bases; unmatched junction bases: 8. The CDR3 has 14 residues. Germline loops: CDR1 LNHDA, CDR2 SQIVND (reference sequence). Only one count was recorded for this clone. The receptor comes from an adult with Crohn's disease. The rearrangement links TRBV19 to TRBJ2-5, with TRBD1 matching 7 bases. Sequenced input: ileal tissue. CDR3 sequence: CASSQTGIGETQYF. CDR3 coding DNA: TGTGCCAGTAGCCAGACAGGGATAGGAGAGACCCAGTACTTC. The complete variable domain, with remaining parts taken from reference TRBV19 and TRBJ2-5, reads DGGITQSPKYLFRKEGQNVTLSCEQNLNHDAMYWYRQDPGQGLRLIYYSQIVNDFQKGDIAEGYSVSREKKESFPLTVTSAQKNPTAFYLCASSQTGIGETQYFGPGTRLLVL.